This T cell receptor beta chain was found in a study of T cell repertoires in cytomegalovirus infection. Study in general: Signatures in public TCR beta sequences pointed to both CMV infection and matching HLA type.

TCRdb re-derived calls from the reads in MiXCR, one entry per CDR3 protein. The sample has around 800,000 distinct CDR3 sequences; approximately 29% are singletons. Study-wide points: Cumulated frequencies of public TCR beta families served to identify carriers of CMV plus the relevant HLA.

The CDR3 is 13 amino acids. The V gene end was trimmed by 6 bases and the J gene end by 4 bases; junction bases not matched to a gene: 6. Germline lookup yields CDR1 SQVTM and CDR2 ANQGSEA. About this clonotype: Its antigen is unidentified.

The source is a human donor in good health (CMV status not recorded). Some clones in this sample may be carry-over from other donors' samples. The genes are TRBV29-1 and TRBJ1-2; 9 bases match TRBD1. The sequenced sample was cultured CD8+ T cells from PBMCs, obtained from culture after CMV antigen stimulation. The chain's CDR3 is CSVTGGAGYGYTF. In DNA, the CDR3 is TGCAGCGTCACAGGGGGCGCGGGCTATGGCTACACCTTC.